This is a list of T cell receptor beta chains from one sample in a study of memory CD4+ T cells and cytomegalovirus serostatus. The protocol was immunoSEQ multiplex PCR, while the TCRdb copy is restricted to in-frame clones and leaves out a portion. The table records 56,000 or so clones, around 81% of them present only once. Sequenced sample: memory CD4+ T cells from blood. The receptor set was obtained from an adult in good health and CMV-seronegative. Some clones in this sample may be carry-over from other donors' samples. Each CDR3 is given with its conserved first and last residue.

V,J,CDR3
TRBV6-6,TRBJ1-2,CASSPLDGVGYTF
TRBV9,TRBJ1-1,CASSVGAGAYTEAFF
TRBV25-1,TRBJ2-7,CASSLTGTHEQYF
TRBV5-1,TRBJ2-7,CASQKSDTTYEQYF
TRBV5-1,TRBJ2-2,CASSGGGNTGELFF
TRBV7-9,TRBJ1-4,CASSLAQGVNEKLFF
TRBV7-6,TRBJ2-5,CACSGVQETQYF
TRBV18,TRBJ2-7,CASSSGTGPYEQYF
TRBV7-2,TRBJ1-1,CASSGGTGWTEAFF
TRBV7-9,TRBJ1-1,CASSRSRDRGAEAFF
TRBV29-1,TRBJ1-2,CSVQGQDYGYTF
TRBV7-2,TRBJ2-4,CATRGVAKNIQYF
TRBV28,TRBJ1-1,CASSLGHDRGGKAFF
TRBV6-5,TRBJ1-2,CASSGGGGYGYTF
TRBV7-6,TRBJ2-7,CASSLNDGVGDEQYF
TRBV7-2,TRBJ1-2,CASSFHRGDYGYTF
TRBV6-5,TRBJ2-1,CASRGGRGDEQFF
TRBV2,TRBJ2-1,CASRGGQGLHEQFF
TRBV7-9,TRBJ1-4,CASSSDSFNGAKLFF
TRBV18,TRBJ2-7,CASSPTGYEQYF
TRBV28,TRBJ1-5,CASCAYLNQPQHF